This is a list of T cell receptor beta chains from one sample in a study of blood T cell repertoires in COVID-19. Produced via immunoSEQ multiplex PCR; TCRdb's table is partial and in-frame only. Among roughly 160,000 clones listed, over 75% were seen once. The sample comprised peripheral blood. The source is a man older than 75 with COVID-19, enrolled during active disease. The CDR3 runs from the conserved cysteine through the conserved F or W. D genes are given only for firm matches. A row's size may be missing; if present it is once, few, many or a size class.

CDR3,DNA,D,size,J,V
CASSLGQGAEQYF,TGTGCCAGCAGCTTAGGACAGGGGGCCGAGCAGTACTTC,TRBD1,NA,TRBJ2-7,TRBV7-9
CASSLEGDSYNEQFF,TGTGCCAGCAGCTTGGAAGGGGATTCCTACAATGAGCAGTTCTTC,NA,NA,TRBJ2-1,TRBV5-4
CASSLGAGPGVDVVQFF,TGTGCCAGCAGCCTCGGAGCGGGACCAGGGGTGGATGTTGTGCAGTTCTTC,NA,NA,TRBJ2-1,TRBV5-8
CASSVVASGGTEQFF,TGTGCCAGCAGCGTAGTGGCTAGCGGGGGTACTGAGCAGTTCTTC,TRBD2,once,TRBJ2-1,TRBV9
CASSKGGGRTSTDTQYF,TGTGCCAGCAGCAAAGGGGGGGGGCGAACCTCCACAGATACGCAGTATTTT,NA,few,TRBJ2-3,TRBV21-1
CASSQLGSQPQHF,TGTGCCAGCAGCCAACTGGGCTCGCAGCCCCAGCATTTT,NA,few,TRBJ1-5,TRBV7-2
CASSEQGAQTEAFF,TGTGCCAGCAGTGAACAGGGGGCGCAGACTGAAGCTTTCTTT,TRBD1,NA,TRBJ1-1,TRBV6-1
CASSLEPYGYTF,TGTGCCAGCAGCTTGGAGCCTTATGGCTACACCTTC,NA,NA,TRBJ1-2,TRBV5-6
CASNDRRSERNQPQHF,TGTGCCTCAAATGACAGGCGGAGTGAGCGCAATCAGCCCCAGCATTTT,NA,NA,TRBJ1-5,TRBV19
CASSHGQGRDTEAFF,TGTGCCAGCTCCCACGGGCAGGGAAGGGACACTGAAGCTTTCTTT,NA,NA,TRBJ1-1,TRBV18
CASSSTSGDTGELFF,TGTGCCAGCAGCTCGACTAGCGGGGACACCGGGGAGCTGTTTTTT,TRBD2,NA,TRBJ2-2,TRBV7-9
CASSQPTSGGAPRETQYF,TGCGCCAGCAGCCAACCAACTAGCGGGGGGGCCCCCCGGGAGACCCAGTACTTC,TRBD2,NA,TRBJ2-5,TRBV4-1
CATSRVGRGASYGYTF,TGTGCCACCAGCAGAGTTGGTCGGGGGGCTAGTTATGGCTACACCTTC,NA,NA,TRBJ1-2,TRBV15
CASSVGTTTNEKLFF,TGTGCCAGCAGCGTAGGCACTACAACTAATGAAAAACTGTTTTTT,NA,NA,TRBJ1-4,TRBV25-1
CAISARQGAGEQYF,TGTGCCATCAGTGCACGACAGGGCGCGGGGGAGCAGTACTTC,NA,NA,TRBJ2-7,TRBV10-3
CASGTGGELFF,TGTGCCAGCGGGACAGGTGGGGAACTGTTTTTT,TRBD1,NA,TRBJ1-4,TRBV9
CASSYSVTGAYEQYF,TGTGCCAGCAGTTACTCGGTAACGGGGGCCTACGAGCAGTACTTC,NA,NA,TRBJ2-7,TRBV6-5
CASSLGHGDSPLHF,TGTGCCAGCAGTTTAGGCCACGGGGATTCACCCCTCCACTTT,NA,NA,TRBJ1-6,TRBV27
CASSRQYDEKLFF,TGTGCCAGCTCTCGACAGTATGATGAAAAACTGTTTTTT,NA,once,TRBJ1-4,TRBV18
CASSPFSSYEQYF,TGTGCCAGCTCACCGTTTAGCTCCTACGAGCAGTACTTC,NA,NA,TRBJ2-7,TRBV18
CASSQNGLAGHRGETQYF,TGTGCCAGCAGCCAGAACGGACTAGCGGGTCACCGAGGGGAGACCCAGTACTTC,TRBD2,NA,TRBJ2-5,TRBV3-1/TRBV3-2
CASSQMTGRNYGYTF,TGTGCCAGCTCCCAGATGACAGGGAGAAACTATGGCTACACCTTC,TRBD1,NA,TRBJ1-2,TRBV18
CASSREGPGNTIYF,TGTGCCAGCAGCCGGGAGGGGCCTGGAAACACCATATATTTT,NA,once,TRBJ1-3,TRBV28
CASRLRTGSTEAFF,TGTGCCAGCAGACTCCGGACAGGGAGCACTGAAGCTTTCTTT,TRBD1,NA,TRBJ1-1,TRBV27
CASSAGSGANVLTF,TGTGCCAGCAGCGCAGGTTCTGGGGCCAACGTCCTGACTTTC,NA,NA,TRBJ2-6,TRBV5-6
CASSIGGQGAYGYTF,TGTGCCAGTAGTATCGGGGGACAGGGGGCCTATGGCTACACCTTC,TRBD1,NA,TRBJ1-2,TRBV19
CSAVSGAADTQYF,TGCAGCGCGGTTAGCGGGGCGGCAGATACGCAGTATTTT,TRBD2,NA,TRBJ2-3,TRBV29-1
CSVWAWGGGNNYGYTF,TGCAGCGTTTGGGCCTGGGGGGGCGGTAATAACTATGGCTACACCTTC,NA,NA,TRBJ1-2,TRBV29-1
CASSRRTTGAGNTIYF,TGTGCCAGCAGCCGACGTACGACAGGGGCTGGAAACACCATATATTTT,TRBD1,NA,TRBJ1-3,TRBV5-4
CASSLYGNTIYF,TGTGCCAGCAGCTTATATGGAAACACCATATATTTT,NA,NA,TRBJ1-3,TRBV11-3
CASSFRQGTEAFF,TGTGCCAGCAGTTTTCGGCAGGGCACTGAAGCTTTCTTT,NA,NA,TRBJ1-1,TRBV12-3/TRBV12-4
CASSRDGQGNTEAFF,TGCGCCAGCAGCCGCGATGGCCAGGGAAACACTGAAGCTTTCTTT,NA,NA,TRBJ1-1,TRBV5-1
CASSTPGPGYTF,TGTGCCAGTAGTACCCCAGGGCCTGGCTACACCTTC,NA,NA,TRBJ1-2,TRBV19
CASSRRSGGQAGMNTEAFF,TGCGCCAGCAGTCGACGATCAGGAGGACAGGCCGGGATGAACACTGAAGCTTTCTTT,TRBD1,NA,TRBJ1-1,TRBV4-1
CASSPPRFGGQMNTEAFF,TGTGCCAGCTCACCACCGCGTTTCGGCGGACAGATGAACACTGAAGCTTTCTTT,NA,NA,TRBJ1-1,TRBV18